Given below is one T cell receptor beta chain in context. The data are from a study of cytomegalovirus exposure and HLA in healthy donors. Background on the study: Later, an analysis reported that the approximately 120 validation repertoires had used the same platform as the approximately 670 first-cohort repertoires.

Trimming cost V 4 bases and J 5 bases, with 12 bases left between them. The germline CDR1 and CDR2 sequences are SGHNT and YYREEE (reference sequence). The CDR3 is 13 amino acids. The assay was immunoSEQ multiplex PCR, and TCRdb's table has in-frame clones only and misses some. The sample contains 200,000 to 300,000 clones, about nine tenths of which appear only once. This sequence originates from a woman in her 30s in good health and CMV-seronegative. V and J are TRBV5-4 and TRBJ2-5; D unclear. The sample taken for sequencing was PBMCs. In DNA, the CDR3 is TGTGCCAGCAGCCCGAAAGGGTGGGAGACCCAGTACTTC. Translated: CASSPKGWETQYF.